Presented here are 17 T cell receptor beta chains from one specimen sequenced in a study of blood T cells in healthy people across ages. The authors ran a second PCR of roughly 6 to 11 cycles using a sample-barcoded 5' primer and a J-beta primer mix. In TCRdb, the 5' RACE reads were re-called with MiXCR into one record per CDR3 protein. The sample lists about 1.1 million distinct CDR3 sequences; about two fifths were seen once. Sequencing was performed on blood. The receptors were sampled from a young man in good health.

The CDR3 nucleotides are TGTGCCAGCAATGAATGGAGCTCCTACGAGCAGTTCTTC. It is translated as CASNEWSSYEQFF. This chain joins TRBV7-2 and TRBJ2-1; no clear D gene. Trimming shortened V by 7 bases and J by 10 bases, and 17 bases separated the two germline ends. The germline V gene encodes CDR1 SGHTA and CDR2 FQGNSA. This CDR3 region has 13 residues. Variable domain in full (rest from reference TRBV7-2 and TRBJ2-1): GAGVSQSPSNKVTEKGKDVELRCDPISGHTALYWYRQSLGQGLEFLIYFQGNSAPDKSGLPSDRFSAERTGGSVSTLTIQRTQQEDSAVYLCASNEWSSYEQFFGPGTRLTVL.

V usage is TRBV3-1 and J usage is TRBJ2-1, with 13 bases identical to TRBD2. The CDR3 covers 17 residues. J lost 4 bases, V lost 3 bases, and 6 bases had no gene match. Germline V gene lookup returns CDR1 LGHDT and CDR2 YNNKEL (reference sequence). CDR3 region: CASSQGLAGPPYNEQFF. CDR3 coding DNA: TGTGCCAGCAGCCAGGGACTAGCGGGGCCACCGTACAATGAGCAGTTCTTC.

There are a few counts of this clonotype. The chain carries TRBV27 and TRBJ2-1; unclear D gene. With 4 bases removed from V and 5 bases from J, the gap between germline ends came to 12 bases. CDR3 length: 14 amino acids. Germline CDR1 and CDR2: MNHEY and SMNVEV (reference sequence). The CDR3 is CASSSSGSHNEQFF. In DNA, the CDR3 is TGTGCCAGCAGTTCTAGTGGGTCTCACAATGAGCAGTTCTTC.

Concerning this clonotype: This clone may be a read error of a much larger clone one base away. CDR3 sequence: CAISEGTAAYSEQFF. The CDR3 region has the DNA TGTGCCATCAGCGAAGGGACAGCCGCCTACAGTGAGCAGTTCTTC. The chain is built from TRBV10-3 and TRBJ2-1, with 7 bases matching TRBD1. CDR3 length: 15 residues. Germline assignment: CDR1 ENHRY and CDR2 SYGVKD.

The V and J genes are TRBV20-1 and TRBJ1-5; maybe TRBD1 (5 bases). Germline CDR1 reads DFQATT; CDR2 reads SNEGSKA (reference sequence). This CDR3 has 15 amino acids. V was cut by 3 bases and J by 1 base, with 13 bases left in between. CDR3 sequence (DNA): TGCAGTGCTAGCGAAGGGACCGTCAGCAATCAGCCCCAGCATTTT. Protein product: CSASEGTVSNQPQHF.

This clonotype was detected many times. CDR3 region: CASRTAVEQFF. CDR3 nucleotide sequence: TGTGCCAGCAGGACAGCTGTTGAGCAGTTCTTC. The V gene is TRBV6-2 or TRBV6-3, the J gene TRBJ2-1, with D possibly TRBD1 on 5 matching bases. This CDR3 spans 11 amino acids. Germline V gene sequence: CDR1 MNHEY, CDR2 SVGEGT. Trimming shortened V by 6 bases and J by 9 bases, and 9 bases separated the two germline ends.

The chain carries TRBV24-1 and TRBJ2-7, with 9 bases that match TRBD1. This CDR3 has 16 residues. Trimming removed 4 bases from V and 7 bases from J; junction bases left unmatched: 13. Germline-derived CDR1 and CDR2 are KGHDR and SFDVKD. The CDR3 sequence: CATSDPGTGRYHEQYF. The CDR3 DNA follows: TGTGCCACCAGTGACCCTGGGACAGGGAGGTATCATGAGCAGTACTTC.

A single count supports this clonotype. This chain connects TRBV25-1 to TRBJ2-7, with D tentatively TRBD1 (6 bases). CDR3 length: 13 residues. V lost 3 bases, J lost 6 bases, and 12 bases lay in between. Germline CDR1 MGHDK, CDR2 SYGVNS. The CDR3 reads CASSEWTACEQYF. The CDR3, as DNA: TGTGCCAGCAGTGAGTGGACAGCCTGCGAGCAGTACTTC.

Points on this clonotype: A single base separates this from a much larger clone, so it may be a read error. The rearrangement links TRBV29-1 to TRBJ2-5; tentatively, D is TRBD1 (6 bases). Deletions cut 7 bases from V and 1 base from J, with 10 bases between. The CDR3 runs 12 residues. CDR1 is SQVTM and CDR2 is ANQGSEA in the germline V gene. In DNA form, the CDR3 reads TGCAGCGGCCGGACAGTCCAAGAGACCCAGTACTTC. Encoded protein: CSGRTVQETQYF.

This chain uses TRBV12-3 or TRBV12-4 with TRBJ2-3; 12 positions agree with TRBD2. This CDR3 region has 17 residues. Losses at the gene ends were 6 bases for V and 5 bases for J; bases not matched to a gene: 12. CDR3 sequence reads: CASSPNLASGGGDTQYF. The CDR3 DNA is TGTGCCAGCAGCCCCAACCTGGCTAGCGGGGGGGGAGATACGCAGTATTTT.

This clonotype turned up a few times. This chain uses TRBV29-1 with TRBJ1-4; tentative D call: TRBD1 (6 bases). The ends were cut back, 6 bases at V and 6 bases at J, with 17 bases in the middle. Germline values: CDR1 SQVTM, CDR2 ANQGSEA. CDR3 length: 14 residues. In nucleotides, the CDR3 is TGCAGCGTATCCTCTGAGGGGGAGGATGAAAAACTGTTTTTT. It encodes CSVSSEGEDEKLFF.

This chain joins TRBV9 and TRBJ2-7; no clear D gene. The CDR3 extends over 13 amino acids. With 4 bases removed from V and 0 bases from J, the gap between germline ends came to 8 bases. Germline values: CDR1 SGDLS, CDR2 YYNGEE. The CDR3 loop is CASSLTPSYEQYF. Here the CDR3 DNA reads TGTGCCAGCAGCCTGACACCCTCCTACGAGCAGTACTTC.

This clonotype has a handful of counts. The chain has TRBV7-2 and TRBJ1-4; no clear D. V was clipped by 1 base and J by 5 bases, with 11 bases between them. Germline V gene lookup returns CDR1 SGHTA and CDR2 FQGNSA. This CDR3 spans 15 amino acids. CDR3 sequence (DNA): TGTGCCAGCAGCTTAGTCCAAGGGAGGAATGAAAAACTGTTTTTT. Its translation is CASSLVQGRNEKLFF. The variable domain in full, completed from reference TRBV7-2 and TRBJ1-4, reads GAGVSQSPSNKVTEKGKDVELRCDPISGHTALYWYRQSLGQGLEFLIYFQGNSAPDKSGLPSDRFSAERTGGSVSTLTIQRTQQEDSAVYLCASSLVQGRNEKLFFGSGTQLSVL.

CDR3 DNA: TGCGCCAGCAGCTTGGAGACAGTGGGGACCGGGGAGCTGTTTTTT. It codes for CASSLETVGTGELFF. The chain links TRBV5-1 to TRBJ2-2, with a weak D call TRBD1 (5 bases). Germline V lookup: CDR1 SGHRS, CDR2 YFSETQ. Trimming pared 0 bases from V and 5 bases from J, leaving 11 bases between. The CDR3 runs to 15 residues.

This clonotype appeared a single time. V gene TRBV29-1 combines with J gene TRBJ2-2; D assignment may be TRBD1 or TRBD2 (5 bases each). CDR3 length: 12 residues. Germline values: CDR1 SQVTM, CDR2 ANQGSEA. In nucleotides, the CDR3 is TGCAACGGGGACGGGCCGAGCGGGGAGCTGTTTTTT. The encoded protein is CNGDGPSGELFF.

The chain carries TRBV6-5 and TRBJ2-5; the match to TRBD2 covers 7 bases. The V gene's germline CDR1 is MNHEY and CDR2 SVGAGI. This CDR3 comprises 15 residues. V was clipped by 0 bases and J by 11 bases; unmatched bases: 12. The CDR3 bases are TGTGCCAGCAGTTACTCTGGCGGGGGATACAATGAGCAGTACTTC. Translating gives CASSYSGGGYNEQYF.

The chain has TRBV16 and TRBJ1-1; D is unclear. Germline V gene lookup returns CDR1 KGHSY and CDR2 FQNENV. Trimming stripped 1 base from V and 5 bases from J, with 14 bases between. The CDR3 has 15 amino acids. CDR3 DNA sequence: TGTGCCAGCAGCCAATTGTGGGAGAAGAGAACTGAAGCTTTCTTT. It yields the protein CASSQLWEKRTEAFF.